This is a list of T cell receptor beta chains from one sample in a study of blood T cell repertoires in COVID-19. Clones were sequenced by immunoSEQ multiplex PCR, and TCRdb holds only the in-frame ones, with some missing. Of tens of thousands of clones in the sample, around 90% were seen once. Material: peripheral blood. Every receptor here comes from an elderly man with acute or convalescent COVID-19. Each CDR3 is given with its conserved first and last residue. The D gene is left open where the match is weak. Clone sizes are given selectively: once, few, many, or a class where the clone is expanded.

J: TRBJ2-5; V: TRBV15; size: -; D: -; CDR3: CATSRDRQAQETQYF; DNA: TGTGCCACCAGCAGAGATCGGCAGGCACAAGAGACCCAGTACTTC
J: TRBJ2-2; V: TRBV19; size: few; D: -; CDR3: CASSISPSRTGELFF; DNA: TGTGCCAGTAGTATATCGCCTAGCCGCACCGGGGAGCTGTTTTTT
J: TRBJ2-2; V: TRBV24-1; size: -; D: TRBD2; CDR3: CATSDLRGRGGTGELFF; DNA: TGTGCCACCAGTGATTTGCGGGGGAGGGGTGGTACCGGGGAGCTGTTTTTT
J: TRBJ2-1; V: TRBV4-2; size: -; D: TRBD2; CDR3: CASSLRLADNEQFF; DNA: TGTGCCAGCAGCCTACGACTAGCGGACAATGAGCAGTTCTTC
J: TRBJ2-7; V: TRBV9; size: -; D: -; CDR3: CASSPQGKAYEQYF; DNA: TGTGCCAGCAGCCCCCAGGGGAAAGCCTACGAGCAGTACTTC
J: TRBJ1-1; V: TRBV7-1; size: -; D: -; CDR3: CASSSMYQYDWGGIRGKLNTEAFF; DNA: TGTGCCAGCAGCTCGATGTACCAATACGACTGGGGGGGTATCCGGGGTAAGCTGAACACTGAAGCTTTCTTT
J: TRBJ2-1; V: TRBV29-1; size: -; D: -; CDR3: CSGKGGTYNEQFF; DNA: TGCAGCGGGAAGGGGGGGACCTACAATGAGCAGTTCTTC
J: TRBJ2-3; V: TRBV4-2; size: -; D: TRBD2; CDR3: CASGHSGGASDTQYF; DNA: TGTGCCAGCGGACATAGCGGGGGGGCCTCAGATACGCAGTATTTT
J: TRBJ1-6; V: TRBV7-2; size: -; D: -; CDR3: CASSFRGGNSPLHF; DNA: TGTGCCAGCAGCTTTAGAGGAGGTAATTCACCCCTCCACTTT
J: TRBJ1-2; V: TRBV7-6; size: -; D: TRBD1; CDR3: CASSSGTAFANYGYTF; DNA: TGTGCCAGCAGCTCCGGGACAGCCTTCGCTAACTATGGCTACACCTTC
J: TRBJ1-1; V: TRBV5-1; size: -; D: -; CDR3: CASSLDWVRRGSNTEAFF; DNA: TGCGCCAGCAGCTTGGATTGGGTTCGACGGGGATCGAACACTGAAGCTTTCTTT
J: TRBJ2-3; V: TRBV4-1; size: -; D: TRBD1; CDR3: CASPRGDRIPTDTQYF; DNA: TGCGCCAGCCCCCGTGGGGACAGGATCCCAACAGATACGCAGTATTTT
J: TRBJ2-1; V: TRBV29-1; size: -; D: -; CDR3: CSERSKLVYNEQFF; DNA: TGCAGCGAACGATCGAAACTAGTCTACAATGAGCAGTTCTTC
J: TRBJ2-1; V: TRBV7-9; size: -; D: -; CDR3: CASSPYSGSSYNEQFF; DNA: TGTGCCAGCAGCCCCTATAGCGGCAGCTCCTACAATGAGCAGTTCTTC